This is a list of T cell receptor beta chains from one sample in a study of post-analysis software for immune sequencing data. TCRdb reprocessed the PCR reads with MiXCR, giving one entry per CDR3 protein. The data hold approximately 570,000 distinct CDR3 sequences, with roughly 40% observed a single time. The specimen was blood. All receptors derive from a girl aged 10 to 17 with multiple sclerosis. Each CDR3 is given with its conserved first and last residue. Fields, in order: D gene, V gene, clone size, J gene, CDR3 protein, CDR3 DNA. A D gene is named only where the DNA matches it firmly. Only some rows state a clone size, as once, few, many or a class for expanded clones.

>.|TRBV27|few|TRBJ1-1
CASSLSYNTEAFF
TGTGCCAGCAGTTTATCGTATAACACTGAAGCTTTCTTT
>.|TRBV3-1|few|TRBJ2-7
CASSDGILYEQYF
TGTGCCAGCAGCGACGGGATCCTCTACGAGCAGTACTTC
>TRBD2|TRBV12-3/TRBV12-4|.|TRBJ2-5
CASSSRTDSSGGTETQYF
TGTGCCAGCAGTTCCCGGACGGACTCTAGCGGGGGTACGGAGACCCAGTACTTC
>.|TRBV3-1|.|TRBJ2-1
CASSQDLWGGSYKEQFF
TGTGCCAGCAGCCAAGATCTATGGGGGGGCTCCTACAAGGAGCAGTTCTTC
>TRBD1|TRBV6-5|few|TRBJ1-1
CASSRGQGRTEAFF
TGTGCCAGCAGTCGCGGACAGGGGAGGACTGAAGCTTTCTTT
>.|TRBV6-1|.|TRBJ1-1
CASRKDRDTEAFF
TGTGCCAGCAGGAAGGATCGGGACACTGAAGCTTTCTTT
>TRBD1|TRBV5-5|few|TRBJ1-6
CASSFVRGRGAPLHF
TGTGCCAGCAGCTTCGTCAGGGGGCGAGGGGCACCCCTCCACTTT
>TRBD1|TRBV7-6|few|TRBJ1-1
CASSLAGRGQGTEAFF
TGTGCCAGCAGCTTAGCGGGCAGGGGGCAGGGCACTGAAGCTTTCTTT
>.|TRBV12-3/TRBV12-4|.|TRBJ1-4
CASSLEAGLEKLFF
TGTGCCAGCAGCCTAGAGGCTGGATTGGAAAAACTGTTTTTT
>TRBD1|TRBV4-1|.|TRBJ1-2
CASSLGQGSGGYTF
TGCGCCAGCAGCCTGGGACAGGGGTCCGGCGGCTACACCTTC
>.|TRBV4-1|.|TRBJ1-1
CASSPFMNTEAFF
TGCGCCAGCAGTCCTTTCATGAACACTGAAGCTTTCTTT
>TRBD2|TRBV3-1|.|TRBJ2-5
CASHWTSGDQETQYF
TGTGCCAGCCACTGGACTAGCGGGGATCAAGAGACCCAGTACTTC
>.|TRBV20-1|few|TRBJ2-5
CSARETGPQETQYF
TGCAGTGCTAGAGAGACAGGCCCCCAAGAGACCCAGTACTTC
>.|TRBV5-1|.|TRBJ2-1
CASSAGALEQFF
TGCGCCAGCAGCGCCGGGGCCCTGGAGCAGTTCTTC
>TRBD2|TRBV12-3/TRBV12-4|.|TRBJ2-7
CASSPGTSGSGYEQYF
TGTGCCAGCAGTCCCGGGACTAGCGGGAGCGGATACGAGCAGTACTTC
>.|TRBV7-2|.|TRBJ1-1
CASSPGRQNTEAFF
TGTGCCAGCAGCCCGGGACGGCAGAACACTGAAGCTTTCTTT
>.|TRBV20-1|.|TRBJ2-3
CSARPDNSHTDTQYF
TGCAGTGCTAGGCCCGATAATAGTCACACAGATACGCAGTATTTT
>TRBD1|TRBV12-3/TRBV12-4|once|TRBJ1-1
CASSPRTGHRWGKTEAFF
TGTGCCAGCAGTCCCCGGACAGGGCATCGATGGGGGAAGACTGAAGCTTTCTTT
>TRBD2|TRBV12-3/TRBV12-4|few|TRBJ2-1
CASSSLAGGRNEQFF
TGTGCCAGCAGTTCACTAGCGGGAGGGAGGAATGAGCAGTTCTTC
>TRBD1|TRBV7-9|.|TRBJ1-2
CAGQGAFGYTF
TGTGCTGGGCAGGGGGCCTTTGGCTACACCTTC
>.|TRBV24-1|.|TRBJ2-1
CATSDPWPTGDNEQFF
TGTGCCACCAGTGACCCGTGGCCCACCGGGGATAATGAGCAGTTCTTC
>.|TRBV20-1|few|TRBJ2-7
CSARGQSYEQYF
TGCAGTGCTAGAGGCCAGTCCTACGAGCAGTACTTC
>TRBD2|TRBV7-6|.|TRBJ2-1
CASSLAEGGSKYGQFF
TGTGCCAGCAGCTTAGCGGAGGGCGGGAGCAAGTATGGGCAGTTCTTC
>TRBD2|TRBV18|few|TRBJ2-5
CASSPLGTSVETQYF
TGTGCCAGCTCTCCGCTCGGGACTAGCGTGGAGACCCAGTACTTC
>.|TRBV7-2|.|TRBJ1-1
CASSFFQGLPNTEAFF
TGTGCCAGCAGCTTCTTCCAGGGTCTCCCCAACACTGAAGCTTTCTTT
>.|TRBV7-9|once|TRBJ2-1
CASSLDGGANYNEQLF
TGTGCCAGCAGCTTAGATGGGGGCGCGAACTACAATGAGCAGTTATTC
>TRBD1|TRBV7-9|.|TRBJ2-1
CASSRVVVRGRRTYNEQFF
TGTGCCAGCAGCAGGGTGGTGGTGAGGGGGCGGAGGACCTACAATGAGCAGTTCTTC
>.|TRBV2|few|TRBJ2-7
CASIRRTVYEQYF
TGTGCCAGCATTCGTCGGACGGTCTACGAGCAGTACTTC
>TRBD1|TRBV7-2|.|TRBJ2-1
CASSHRQGASSYNEQFF
TGTGCCAGCAGCCACAGACAGGGGGCATCGTCCTACAATGAGCAGTTCTTC
>TRBD2|TRBV10-3|many|TRBJ2-7
CATRLAGPYEQYF
TGTGCCACCCGACTAGCGGGACCCTACGAGCAGTACTTC
>.|TRBV12-3/TRBV12-4|.|TRBJ1-1
CASSAGRMNTEAFF
TGTGCCAGCAGTGCGGGACGGATGAACACTGAAGCTTTCTTT
>TRBD1|TRBV24-1|few|TRBJ2-5
CATSDRTGEIETQYF
TGTGCCACCAGTGACCGGACAGGGGAGATAGAGACCCAGTACTTC
>.|TRBV20-1|few|TRBJ2-7
CSAFGSPGPYEQYF
TGCAGTGCTTTTGGCTCTCCCGGTCCCTACGAGCAGTACTTC
>.|TRBV5-5|.|TRBJ1-6
CASSWASAGSPLHF
TGTGCCAGCAGCTGGGCCAGCGCGGGATCACCCCTCCACTTT
>TRBD1|TRBV24-1|.|TRBJ1-2
CATSDGDRHYGYTF
TGTGCCACCAGTGATGGGGACAGACACTATGGCTACACCTTC